This T cell receptor beta chain is from a study of Graves' ophthalmopathy and Graves' hyperthyroidism (dated by TCRdb to about 2018). For the wider study: Peripheral blood was collected at initial diagnosis, prior to any treatment. The independent validation cohort included roughly 19 hyperthyroidism patients plus 17 patients who later progressed from hyperthyroidism to ophthalmopathy. For training and testing, the roughly 97 patients in the discovery cohort were randomly divided in a 7:3 ratio. To tell Graves' ophthalmopathy apart from Graves' hyperthyroidism, and to predict which patients would progress to ophthalmopathy, the study relied on TCR beta repertoire signatures. In total, 135 blood samples were TCR-sequenced: 40 to 45 ophthalmopathy, over 70 hyperthyroidism and approximately 17 hyperthyroidism-to-ophthalmopathy patients. To explore V-J signatures that distinguish ophthalmopathy from hyperthyroidism, a discovery set of about a hundred patients was enrolled, made up of 40 to 45 with ophthalmopathy and roughly 55 with stable hyperthyroidism. Following sample collection, hyperthyroidism patients were given methimazole at a starting dose of 30 mg daily, and ophthalmopathy patients were given high-dose intravenous methylprednisolone. In five or six hyperthyroidism patients, T-cell repertoires of thyroid tissue and blood were compared.

This clonotype has a count of ten or more. Its specific antigen is unknown. No much larger clone is present one base from it, and per-base qualities are unavailable. For repertoire sequencing, the TCR beta CDR3 regions were amplified from RNA transcripts. A first-round RT-PCR used HTBI primers with the Qiagen OneStep RT-PCR kit, followed by a second-round multiplex PCR, size selection and purification. The libraries underwent paired-end sequencing with 100 bp reads on an Illumina HiSeq2000. Per the original workflow: SOAPnuke was used for read processing, and reads with adapters, uncalled bases, a mean Phred below 15, or no exact constant-primer or identifier match were discarded. High-quality paired reads were merged with COPE v1.2.5. Unique nucleotide sequences were defined as clonotypes and aligned to IMGT TRB V, D and J references using MiTCR v1.1. Analysis was restricted to V-J combinations with a frequency above 0.0001, which covered about 99% of repertoires. A TCR clonal expansion and chaos score per V-J combination was defined as the ratio of F50 clonal expansion to chaos observed in the TCRdist matrix. Welch's t-statistics and random forest were used to narrow the features down to more than 10 V-J combinations, which were then fed into a naive Bayes classifier. Thyroid-blood repertoire similarity was quantified with the Morisita-Horn index. TCRdb handled the public reads itself, with Q25 trimming in fastp and clone calling in MiXCR, and kept productive beta chains. Each record represents a unique CDR3 protein, reported with the most common genes and DNA among its rows. The V and J calls come from TCRdb's annotation, not from the publication. The sample profile shows 350,000 to 450,000 distinct CDR3 sequences; around 19% of them were found once. The top ten clones comprise roughly 1.6% of the sample.

V is clipped by 7 bases and J by 7 bases, and the sequence between their germline boundaries is 20 bases long. The CDR3 holds 15 amino acids from the cysteine to the phenylalanine. Of all the DNA, just the CDR3 is kept, 45 bases in frame from base 1. Study-wide findings and limitations: Ophthalmopathy was separated from stable hyperthyroidism by the 13-signature model with about 90% sensitivity and roughly 83% specificity in cross-validation and with 80%/75% in the test set. No statistical method was used to set the sample size in advance, and the investigators knew which group each participant was assigned to. In validation, the model predicted ophthalmopathy progression with 70.59% sensitivity and about 73% specificity; eleven to twelve predicted patients were CT-confirmed with GO in a median of about 6.2 months. Most expanded thyroid clonotypes with a frequency above 0.001 also appeared in blood, which suggests that blood repertoires may reflect the immune response in the thyroid.

The ophthalmopathy patients had moderately to severely active disease, with a Clinical Activity Score of 3 or higher, a NOSPECS grade of 4 or higher, and a disease duration of less than 3 months. Patients with other autoimmune diseases, uncontrolled infections, pregnancy or lactation were excluded. Clinical symptoms, serum thyroxine, TRAb, thyroid ultrasound and orbital computed tomography formed the basis of the diagnosis. Using Ficoll-Paque density gradient centrifugation, PBMCs were isolated from 9.5 to 10 ml of fresh peripheral blood. Total RNA was extracted using Trizol reagent, and RNA quality was checked on an Agilent 2100 Bioanalyzer.

This receptor was identified in a woman under 30 with Graves' ophthalmopathy. Donor details come from another sample of the same person, matched by shared clones. The chain is encoded by TRBV12-3 or TRBV12-4 joined to TRBJ1-5; the D segment could be TRBD1, given 6 matching bases. The sequencing sample was made of peripheral blood. Here is the DNA: TGTGCCAGCATCCCGGACAGTGGTTTGCCGCAGCCCCAGCATTTT. It is translated as CASIPDSGLPQPQHF.